Listed here are 20 T cell receptor beta chains from one sample, sequenced in a study of a mutant IDH1 vaccine in newly diagnosed glioma. Time point indicated: week 47, end of study. Each dose of the vaccine consisted of 300 ug of mutant IDH1 20-mer peptide, with topical imiquimod. Only in-frame clones appear in the TCRdb table, and some are missing; sequencing was by immunoSEQ multiplex PCR. The sample lists about 46,000 clones; about 88% were seen once. Their target antigens are unknown. The material sequenced was PBMCs, taken from a glioma patient whose treatment included an IDH1 peptide vaccine. Receptors were obtained from a woman between 25 and 40 years old with glioma. Some clones in this sample may be carry-over from other donors' samples.

A few counts support this clone. The chain carries TRBV30 and TRBJ1-1; maybe TRBD1 (5 bases). Germline V gene data show CDR1 as GTSNPN and CDR2 as SVGIG (reference sequence). Trimming left V 0 bases short and J 1 base short, with 21 bases between. This CDR3 contains 18 residues. DNA of the CDR3: TGTGCCTGGAGTGTAGTCCTACGAGGGGTACTGGAGAACACTGAAGCTTTCTTT. Amino acid sequence: CAWSVVLRGVLENTEAFF. The full variable domain, its missing parts supplied by reference TRBV30 and TRBJ1-1, is SQTIHQWPATLVQPVGSPLSLECTVEGTSNPNLYWYRQAAGRGLQLLFYSVGIGQISSEVPQNLSASRPQDRQFILSSKKLLLSDSGFYLCAWSVVLRGVLENTEAFFGQGTRLTVV.

The chain has TRBV2 and TRBJ1-4; TRBD1 is a possible D gene (6 bases). Germline values: CDR1 SNHLY, CDR2 FYNNEI. The V and J ends lost 7 bases and 2 bases respectively, with 20 bases between them. The CDR3 is 17 amino acids. Here the CDR3 DNA reads TGTGCCAGCACTCGGGGGGCGCCGGTATCGACTAATGAAAAACTGTTTTTT. It is translated as CASTRGAPVSTNEKLFF.

V usage is TRBV2 and J usage is TRBJ1-2, with TRBD1 as a possible D gene (6 bases). Germline CDR1 SNHLY, CDR2 FYNNEI. This CDR3 comprises 13 residues. V lost 7 bases and J lost 4, with 13 bases in between. The CDR3 DNA is TGTGCCAGCACTTGGACAGCGATCTATGGCTACACCTTC. Translated: CASTWTAIYGYTF.

The chain links TRBV5-1 to TRBJ2-7; D is unresolved. V dropped 0 bases and J dropped 0 bases, with 10 bases sitting between them. This CDR3 has 15 residues. Germline V gene lookup returns CDR1 SGHRS and CDR2 YFSETQ. The CDR3 protein is CASSLARGPSYEQYF. The DNA for the CDR3 is TGCGCCAGCAGCTTGGCTAGAGGCCCCTCCTACGAGCAGTACTTC.

This chain links TRBV14 with TRBJ2-1; 12 positions match TRBD2. The CDR3 is 13 residues long. CDR1 SGHDN and CDR2 FVKESK come from the germline V gene. V shed 6 bases and J 14 bases; nucleotides not matched to a gene: 8. The CDR3 loop is CASSLAGGPREFF. The CDR3, as DNA: TGTGCCAGCAGTCTAGCGGGAGGGCCGCGGGAGTTCTTC. Using reference TRBV14 and TRBJ2-1 for the parts outside the CDR3, the full variable domain is EAGVTQFPSHSVIEKGQTVTLRCDPISGHDNLYWYRRVMGKEIKFLLHFVKESKQDESGMPNNRFLAERTGGTYSTLKVQPAELEDSGVYFCASSLAGGPREFFGPGTRLTVL.

The rearrangement links TRBV28 to TRBJ2-7; no clear D. Germline V gene sequence: CDR1 MDHEN, CDR2 SYDVKM. The length of the CDR3 is 15 residues. The V and J ends lost 2 bases and 0 bases respectively, with 11 bases between them. DNA of the CDR3: TGTGCCAGCAGTTTAGATGCGCTGGGCTCCTACGAGCAGTACTTC. The encoded protein is CASSLDALGSYEQYF.

This clone appeared once. The chain couples TRBV5-6 to TRBJ1-3; 8 bases agree with TRBD1. The CDR3 spans 16 residues. V lost 0 bases to trimming and J lost 7 bases; unmatched junction nucleotides: 9. Germline CDR1 reads SGHDT; CDR2 reads YYEEEE. CDR3 in amino acids: CASSLGGTGPGNTIYF. As DNA, the CDR3 is TGTGCCAGCAGCTTGGGGGGGACAGGACCCGGGAACACCATATATTTT.

This chain joins TRBV6-1 and TRBJ2-3; D is perhaps TRBD1 or TRBD2 (5 bases each). This CDR3 spans 15 amino acids. V gave up 3 bases and J gave up 1 base, with 11 bases separating them. From germline, CDR1 is MNHNS and CDR2 SASEGT. The CDR3 sequence: CASSEGRVGTDTQYF. For the CDR3, the DNA is TGTGCCAGCAGTGAGGGGCGGGTAGGCACAGATACGCAGTATTTT.

This sequence joins TRBV29-1 and TRBJ1-2; D may be TRBD1 (6 bases). The germline CDR1 and CDR2 sequences are SQVTM and ANQGSEA. The CDR3 length is 12 residues. V shed 7 bases and J shed 6 bases, with 15 bases lying between them. The chain's CDR3 is CSGHRVGDGYTF. In DNA form, the CDR3 reads TGCAGCGGGCACAGGGTAGGAGATGGCTACACCTTC.

The V call is TRBV30, the J call TRBJ1-2, with D tentatively TRBD1 (5 bases). The V and J ends lost 2 bases and 5 bases respectively, with 15 bases between them. Germline V gene lookup returns CDR1 GTSNPN and CDR2 SVGIG (reference sequence). The CDR3 loop spans 14 amino acids. CDR3 sequence: CAWSRQGGNYGYTF. The CDR3 DNA follows: TGTGCCTGGAGTAGGCAGGGAGGGAATTATGGCTACACCTTC.

J is TRBJ2-2 and V is TRBV13; TRBD2 aligns across 13 bases. The ends lost 4 bases at V and 0 bases at J; junction bases unmatched: 5. Germline CDR1 and CDR2: PRHDT and FYEKMQ (reference sequence). The CDR3 has 18 amino acids. The CDR3 sequence is CASSSRLAGGPNTGELFF. For the CDR3, the DNA is TGTGCCAGCAGCTCGCGACTAGCGGGAGGCCCGAACACCGGGGAGCTGTTTTTT. Together with reference TRBV13 and TRBJ2-2, the CDR3 gives the full variable domain: AAGVIQSPRHLIKEKRETATLKCYPIPRHDTVYWYQQGPGQDPQFLISFYEKMQSDKGSIPDRFSAQQFSDYHSELNMSSLELGDSALYFCASSSRLAGGPNTGELFFGEGSRLTVL.

The V call is TRBV5-1, the J call TRBJ2-3; no definite D call. The CDR3 loop spans 13 amino acids. Germline lookup yields CDR1 SGHRS and CDR2 YFSETQ. The germline V and J ends were trimmed by 4 bases and 3 bases, with 9 bases remaining between them. The CDR3: CASSIDPTDTQYF. CDR3 DNA: TGCGCCAGCAGCATAGACCCTACAGATACGCAGTATTTT.

The chain employs TRBV7-9 and TRBJ1-1, with D perhaps matching TRBD1 (5 bases). CDR1 is SEHNR and CDR2 is FQNEAQ in the germline V gene (reference sequence). The CDR3 sequence is 12 residues long. V gave up 6 bases and J gave up 3 bases, with 8 bases separating them. The CDR3 sequence is CASSRDDTEAFF. The CDR3 region has the DNA TGTGCCAGCAGTCGGGACGACACTGAAGCTTTCTTT.

This clone was picked up a small number of times. The CDR3 DNA reads TGTGCCAGCAGTGGGCTCTTCGGCACAGATACGCAGTATTTT. Amino acids: CASSGLFGTDTQYF. The chain employs TRBV2 and TRBJ2-3; no clear D. V lost 4 bases and J lost 1, with 9 bases in between. CDR3 length: 14 amino acids. Per germline, CDR1 SNHLY and CDR2 FYNNEI. Variable domain in full (rest from reference TRBV2 and TRBJ2-3): EPEVTQTPSHQVTQMGQEVILRCVPISNHLYFYWYRQILGQKVEFLVSFYNNEISEKSEIFDDQFSVERPDGSNFTLKIRSTKLEDSAMYFCASSGLFGTDTQYFGPGTRLTVL.

The chain has TRBV7-8 and TRBJ2-3; TRBD2 agrees at 11 bases. Losses at the gene ends were 4 bases for V and 0 bases for J; bases not matched to a gene: 3. The CDR3 has 16 amino acids. CDR1 is SGHVS, CDR2 FQNEAQ, per germline. The DNA for the CDR3 is TGTGCCAGCAGCTCCTGGACTAGCGGGAGCACAGATACGCAGTATTTT. It specifies CASSSWTSGSTDTQYF. Full variable domain (rest looked up from reference TRBV7-8 and TRBJ2-3): GAGVSQSPRYKVAKRGQDVALRCDPISGHVSLFWYQQALGQGPEFLTYFQNEAQLDKSGLPSDRFFAERPEGSVSTLKIQRTQQEDSAVYLCASSSWTSGSTDTQYFGPGTRLTVL.

CDR3 DNA: TGTGCCATCAGTGACGGTCTTGGTAGCGGTGAGCAGTTCTTC. This encodes CAISDGLGSGEQFF. The chain carries TRBV10-3 and TRBJ2-1; a weak D match, TRBD2 (6 bases). Germline CDR1 reads ENHRY; CDR2 reads SYGVKD. V gave up 3 bases and J gave up 9 bases, with 15 bases separating them. The CDR3 contains 14 residues.

In DNA, the CDR3 is TGTGCCAGCAGTCACGTGGTCCCAGGCTACACCTTC. This gives the protein CASSHVVPGYTF. V and J are TRBV6-6 and TRBJ1-2; no clear D. The ends were cut back, 5 bases at V and 8 bases at J, with 12 bases in the middle. Germline CDR1 and CDR2: MNHNY and SVGAGI (reference sequence). The CDR3 is 12 residues long.

This clone was recorded once. This sequence joins TRBV29-1 and TRBJ1-2; D is perhaps TRBD1 (6 bases). V was trimmed by 6 bases and J by 6 bases, leaving 20 bases between them. The CDR3 length is 14 residues. CDR1 and CDR2 (germline): SQVTM, ANQGSEA. As DNA, the CDR3 is TGCAGCGTATCGAAGGGGGGATTTGGGGATGGCTACACCTTC. As protein: CSVSKGGFGDGYTF.

V is TRBV7-9 and J is TRBJ1-5; 9 positions agree with TRBD1. The V gene's germline CDR1 is SEHNR and CDR2 FQNEAQ (reference sequence). The V and J ends lost 4 bases and 5 bases, in that order; junction bases with no gene match: 3. This CDR3 region has 14 residues. In DNA, the CDR3 is TGTGCCAGCAGCTCCGGACAGGGGCATCAGCCCCAGCATTTT. Encoded protein: CASSSGQGHQPQHF.

The CDR3 protein is CASSRGNSNQPQHF. CDR3 in DNA: TGTGCCAGCAGCCGGGGAAATAGCAATCAGCCCCAGCATTTT. V is TRBV13 and J is TRBJ1-5, with D hard to call. CDR1 PRHDT and CDR2 FYEKMQ come from the germline V gene (reference sequence). The CDR3 contains 14 residues. Between the trimmed V and J ends, which lost 5 bases and 0 bases, there was a span of 8 bases. Using reference TRBV13 and TRBJ1-5 for the parts outside the CDR3, the full variable domain is AAGVIQSPRHLIKEKRETATLKCYPIPRHDTVYWYQQGPGQDPQFLISFYEKMQSDKGSIPDRFSAQQFSDYHSELNMSSLELGDSALYFCASSRGNSNQPQHFGDGTRLSIL.